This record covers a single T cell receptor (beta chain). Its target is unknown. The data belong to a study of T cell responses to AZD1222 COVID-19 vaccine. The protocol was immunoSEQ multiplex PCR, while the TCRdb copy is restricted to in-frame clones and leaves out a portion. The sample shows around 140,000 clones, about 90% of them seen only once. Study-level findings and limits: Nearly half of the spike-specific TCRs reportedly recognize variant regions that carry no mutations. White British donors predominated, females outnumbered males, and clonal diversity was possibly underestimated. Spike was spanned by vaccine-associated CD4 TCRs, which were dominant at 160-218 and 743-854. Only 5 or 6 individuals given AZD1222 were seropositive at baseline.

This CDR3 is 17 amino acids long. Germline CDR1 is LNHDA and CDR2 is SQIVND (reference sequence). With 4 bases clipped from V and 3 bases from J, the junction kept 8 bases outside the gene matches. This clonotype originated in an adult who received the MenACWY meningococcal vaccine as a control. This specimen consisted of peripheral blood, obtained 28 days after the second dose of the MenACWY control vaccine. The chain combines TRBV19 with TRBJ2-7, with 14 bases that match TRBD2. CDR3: CASSRRTSGGTRYEQYF. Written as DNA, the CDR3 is TGTGCCAGTAGTAGGCGGACTAGCGGGGGGACCCGCTACGAGCAGTACTTC.